This T cell receptor (beta chain) emerged from a study of OX40 agonist ivuxolimab in advanced cancers. Study-wide background: Every 2 weeks, patients got intravenous ivuxolimab at one of six dose levels (0.01-10 mg/kg). At 75% to 90% male, the cohort had a mean age of approximately 64 years, ranging from about 23 to 79. General observations from the study: Clonal expansion was among the lowest in partial responders at 0.1-3.0 mg/kg, especially CD8+. Compared with CD4+, CD8+ T cells on average had more expanded clones.

Germline loops: CDR1 MGHRA, CDR2 YSYEKL. The germline V and J ends were trimmed by 4 bases and 4 bases, with 7 bases remaining between them. This CDR3 spans 12 amino acids. Profiling relied on immunoSEQ multiplex PCR, and the TCRdb table lists in-frame clones only, not all of them. This table has some 64,000 clones, roughly 90% appearing once. Remarks on this clone: What it recognizes is unknown.

The rearrangement joins TRBV4-1 to TRBJ1-2; D gene ambiguous. The input for sequencing was CD4+ or CD8+ T cells sorted from blood, taken in a trial of the OX40 agonist ivuxolimab. The sequence was obtained from an adult with an advanced solid tumor such as melanoma, head and neck, liver or kidney cancer. The CDR3 region has the DNA TGCGCCAGCAGCCCAGATTCCTATGGCTACACCTTC. It translates to CASSPDSYGYTF.